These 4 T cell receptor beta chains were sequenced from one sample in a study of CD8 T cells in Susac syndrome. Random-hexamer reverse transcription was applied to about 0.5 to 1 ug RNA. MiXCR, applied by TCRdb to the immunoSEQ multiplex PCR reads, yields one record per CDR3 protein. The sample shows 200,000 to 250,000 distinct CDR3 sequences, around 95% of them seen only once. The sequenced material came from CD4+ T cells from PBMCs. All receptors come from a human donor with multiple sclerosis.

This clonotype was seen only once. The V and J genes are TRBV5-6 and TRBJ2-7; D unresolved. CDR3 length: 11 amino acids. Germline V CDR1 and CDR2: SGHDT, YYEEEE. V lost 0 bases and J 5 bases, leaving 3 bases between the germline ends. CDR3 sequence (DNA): TGTGCCAGCAGCTTGGGGCACGAGCAGTACGTC. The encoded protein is CASSLGHEQYV.

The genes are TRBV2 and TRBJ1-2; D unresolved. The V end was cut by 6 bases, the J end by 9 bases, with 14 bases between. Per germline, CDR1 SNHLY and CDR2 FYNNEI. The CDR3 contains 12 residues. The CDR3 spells CASRQEFYSYTF. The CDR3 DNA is TGTGCCAGCAGGCAGGAGTTCTACAGCTACACCTTC.

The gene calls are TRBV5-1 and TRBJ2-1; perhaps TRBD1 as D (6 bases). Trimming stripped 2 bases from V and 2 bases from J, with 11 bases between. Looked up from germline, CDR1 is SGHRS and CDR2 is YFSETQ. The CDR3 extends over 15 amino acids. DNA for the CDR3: TGCGCCAGCAGCTTCGGACAGTCCGCCTACAATGAGCAGTTCTTC. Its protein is CASSFGQSAYNEQFF. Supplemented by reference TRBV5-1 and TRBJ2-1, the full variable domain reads KAGVTQTPRYLIKTRGQQVTLSCSPISGHRSVSWYQQTPGQGLQFLFEYFSETQRNKGNFPGRFSGRQFSNSRSEMNVSTLELGDSALYLCASSFGQSAYNEQFFGPGTRLTVL.

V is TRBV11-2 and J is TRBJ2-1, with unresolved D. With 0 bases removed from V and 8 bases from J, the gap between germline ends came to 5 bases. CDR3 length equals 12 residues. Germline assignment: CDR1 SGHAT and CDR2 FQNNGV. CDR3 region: CASSLEVHEQFF. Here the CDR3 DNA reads TGTGCCAGCAGCTTAGAAGTGCATGAGCAGTTCTTC.